What follows describes a single TCR beta chain. TCRdb re-called the reads with MiXCR, one entry per CDR3 protein. The sample has roughly 76,000 distinct CDR3 sequences, 3.7% seen once. Between the trimmed V and J ends, which lost 3 bases and 7 bases, there was a span of 19 bases. The CDR3 contains 16 residues. Germline CDR1 reads DFQATT; CDR2 reads SNEGSKA (reference sequence). This sample stems from a study of T cell repertoires in cytomegalovirus infection. The sample taken for sequencing was PBMCs. The clonotype comes from a human donor in good health (CMV status not recorded). Some clones in this sample may be carry-over from other donors' samples. V is TRBV20-1 and J is TRBJ1-6; D is unresolved. In nucleotides, the CDR3 is TGCAGTGCTAGGGAGCCCGACCTGATGCGGAATTCACCCCTCCACTTT. As protein: CSAREPDLMRNSPLHF.